A selection of T cell receptor beta chains follows, all from one sample in a study of molecular identifiers for immune sequencing clone quantification. TCRdb independently ran MiXCR on the PCR reads; one entry per CDR3 protein. This repertoire shows hundreds of thousands of distinct CDR3 sequences, roughly 24% found once; its top ten account for about 0.74%. Sequencing input: naive CD8+ T cells from blood, with Jurkat cell RNA spiked in. Receptors were obtained from a human donor in good health. Some libraries in this study had Jurkat cell RNA spiked in. Both conserved end residues are part of each CDR3. D genes are given only for firm matches.

D gene: TRBD1
V gene: TRBV4-1
CDR3 protein: CASSQDRAPSSYEQYF

D gene: .
V gene: TRBV24-1
CDR3 protein: CATSDSPGSTGELFF

D gene: .
V gene: TRBV5-1
CDR3 protein: CASKPESTQETQYF

D gene: TRBD2
V gene: TRBV7-6
CDR3 protein: CASSPLLAGDGDTQYF

D gene: TRBD2
V gene: TRBV6-5
CDR3 protein: CASNKLAGDLEQYF

D gene: .
V gene: TRBV29-1
CDR3 protein: CSVAGLGYEQYF

D gene: .
V gene: TRBV29-1
CDR3 protein: CSVAHTEAFF

D gene: TRBD1
V gene: TRBV7-6
CDR3 protein: CASSPQTGDGNTIYF

D gene: TRBD1
V gene: TRBV19
CDR3 protein: CATETGANAEAFF

D gene: TRBD2
V gene: TRBV9
CDR3 protein: CASSVVAGGIADTQYF

D gene: .
V gene: TRBV29-1
CDR3 protein: CSVADGTQYGYTF

D gene: .
V gene: TRBV7-9
CDR3 protein: CASSLVQYEQYF

D gene: .
V gene: TRBV13
CDR3 protein: CGSSLGRGSSYNEQFF

D gene: .
V gene: TRBV28
CDR3 protein: CASSLTDHLLANYGYTF

D gene: TRBD1
V gene: TRBV5-5
CDR3 protein: CASSSRQGGSTDTQYF

D gene: .
V gene: TRBV19
CDR3 protein: CASSIWANTEAFF